This paragraph covers one TCR beta chain sequence. Its antigen is not identified. TCRdb keeps only in-frame clones here, not all; method: immunoSEQ multiplex PCR. The sample includes around 55,000 clones, roughly 84% of them seen just once. This record comes from a study of lymphopenia after photon versus proton radiotherapy. Study-level findings and limits: Under photons, naive T cells and diversity fell while effector/memory populations rose. In patients who died, overall survival fell as post-nadir TCR diversity dropped more.

CDR3 size: 14 residues. Germline CDR1 MGHDK, CDR2 SYGVNS. V was clipped by 3 bases and J by 0 bases, with 8 bases between them. Sample: peripheral blood, taken from a patient treated with proton-based radiotherapy. The rearrangement uses TRBV25-1 and TRBJ1-1; D is uncertain. The TCR sequence derives from a man aged 55 to 70 with pancreatic cancer. CDR3 residues: CASSDRIMNTEAFF. CDR3 in DNA: TGTGCCAGCAGTGATCGCATCATGAACACTGAAGCTTTCTTT.